This T cell receptor (beta chain) stems from a study of T cells in Graves' hyperthyroidism and ophthalmopathy. Amplification of TCR beta CDR3 regions was performed using RNA transcripts as template. With the HTBI primer set, the TCR CDR3 went through a first round of RT-PCR. TCRdb itself ran the multiplex PCR reads through MiXCR, one entry per CDR3 protein. The sample contains almost 600,000 distinct CDR3 sequences, 46% of which appear only once. The CDR3 has 16 residues. V was trimmed by 5 bases and J by 1 base, leaving 17 bases between them. CDR1 is LNHNV, CDR2 YYDKDF, per germline (reference sequence).

Sequenced: peripheral blood or thyroid tissue (not recorded which). The chain uses TRBV15 and TRBJ2-5, with a tentative D call TRBD2 (6 bases). The sequence derives from a woman aged 18-30 years with Graves' hyperthyroidism. The CDR3, as DNA: TGTGCCACCAGCCCCCGGGCGGGGACTTTCCAAGAGACCCAGTACTTC. Translation: CATSPRAGTFQETQYF.